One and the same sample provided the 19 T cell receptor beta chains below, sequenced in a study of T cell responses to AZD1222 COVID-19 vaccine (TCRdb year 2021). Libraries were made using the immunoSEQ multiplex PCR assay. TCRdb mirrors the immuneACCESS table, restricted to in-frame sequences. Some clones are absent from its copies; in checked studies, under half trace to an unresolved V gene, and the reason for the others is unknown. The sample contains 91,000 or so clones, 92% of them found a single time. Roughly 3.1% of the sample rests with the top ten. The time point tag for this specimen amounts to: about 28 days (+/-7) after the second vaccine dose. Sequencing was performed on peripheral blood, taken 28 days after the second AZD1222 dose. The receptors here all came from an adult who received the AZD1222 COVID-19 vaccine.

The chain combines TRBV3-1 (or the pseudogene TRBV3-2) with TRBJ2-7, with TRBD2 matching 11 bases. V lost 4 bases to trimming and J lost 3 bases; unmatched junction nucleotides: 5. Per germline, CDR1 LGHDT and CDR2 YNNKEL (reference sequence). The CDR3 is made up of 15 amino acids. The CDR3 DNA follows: TGTGCCAGCAGCCCTTCCCTAGCGGGGGGCTACGAGCAGTACTTC. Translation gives CASSPSLAGGYEQYF.

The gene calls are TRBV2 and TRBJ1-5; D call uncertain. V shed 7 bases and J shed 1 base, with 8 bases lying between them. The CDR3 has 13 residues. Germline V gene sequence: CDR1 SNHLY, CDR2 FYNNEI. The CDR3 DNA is TGTGCCAGCAAGAGTGGGAGCAATCAGCCCCAGCATTTT. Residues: CASKSGSNQPQHF.

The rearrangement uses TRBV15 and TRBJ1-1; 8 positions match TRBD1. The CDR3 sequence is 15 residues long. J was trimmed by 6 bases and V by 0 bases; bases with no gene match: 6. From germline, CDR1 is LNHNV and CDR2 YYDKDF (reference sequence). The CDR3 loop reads CATSRDVQGGAEAFF. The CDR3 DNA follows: TGTGCCACCAGCAGAGACGTACAGGGGGGAGCTGAAGCTTTCTTT.

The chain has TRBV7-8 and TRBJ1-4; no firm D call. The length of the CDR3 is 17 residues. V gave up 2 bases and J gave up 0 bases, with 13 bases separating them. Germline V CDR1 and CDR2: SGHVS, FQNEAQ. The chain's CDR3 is CASSLSPSGATNEKLFF. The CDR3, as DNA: TGTGCCAGCAGCTTATCGCCTAGTGGGGCAACTAATGAAAAACTGTTTTTT.

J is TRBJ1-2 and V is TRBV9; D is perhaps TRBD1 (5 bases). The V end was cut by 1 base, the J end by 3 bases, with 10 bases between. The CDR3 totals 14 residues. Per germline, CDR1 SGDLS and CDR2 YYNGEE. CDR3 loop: CASSVFQGDYGYTF. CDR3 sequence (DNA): TGTGCCAGCAGCGTATTCCAGGGCGACTATGGCTACACCTTC.

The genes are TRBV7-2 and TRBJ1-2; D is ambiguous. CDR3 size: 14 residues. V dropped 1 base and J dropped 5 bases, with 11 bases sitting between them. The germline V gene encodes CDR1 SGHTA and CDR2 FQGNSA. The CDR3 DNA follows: TGTGCCAGCAGCTTAGTGGGTCCCAGGTATGGCTACACCTTC. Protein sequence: CASSLVGPRYGYTF.

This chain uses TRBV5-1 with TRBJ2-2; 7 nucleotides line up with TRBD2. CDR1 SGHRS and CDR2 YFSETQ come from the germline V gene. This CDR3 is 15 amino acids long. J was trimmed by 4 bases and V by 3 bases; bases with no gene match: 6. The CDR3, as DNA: TGCGCCAGCAGCTCCCGGGAGGAAGGCACCGGGGAGCTGTTTTTT. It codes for CASSSREEGTGELFF.

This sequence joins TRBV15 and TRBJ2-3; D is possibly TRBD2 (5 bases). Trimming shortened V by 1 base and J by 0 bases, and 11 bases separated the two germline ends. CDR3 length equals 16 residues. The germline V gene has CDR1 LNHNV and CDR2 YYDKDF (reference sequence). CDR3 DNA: TGTGCCACCAGCAGAGGAGGGCCAGCTAGCACAGATACGCAGTATTTT. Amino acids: CATSRGGPASTDTQYF.

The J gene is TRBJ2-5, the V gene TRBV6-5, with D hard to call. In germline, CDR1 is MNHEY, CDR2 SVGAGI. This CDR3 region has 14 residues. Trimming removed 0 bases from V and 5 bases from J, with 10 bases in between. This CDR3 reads CASSYSTRRETQYF. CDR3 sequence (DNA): TGTGCCAGCAGTTACTCGACACGGCGGGAGACCCAGTACTTC.

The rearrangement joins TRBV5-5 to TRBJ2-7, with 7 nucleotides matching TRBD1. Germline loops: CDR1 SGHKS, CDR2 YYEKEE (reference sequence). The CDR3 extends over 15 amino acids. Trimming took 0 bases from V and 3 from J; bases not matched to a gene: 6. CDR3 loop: CASSLDRGTDYEQYF. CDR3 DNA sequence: TGTGCCAGCAGCTTGGACCGAGGGACAGACTACGAGCAGTACTTC. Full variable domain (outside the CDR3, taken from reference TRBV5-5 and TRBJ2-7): DAGVTQSPTHLIKTRGQQVTLRCSPISGHKSVSWYQQVLGQGPQFIFQYYEKEERGRGNFPDRFSARQFPNYSSELNVNALLLGDSALYLCASSLDRGTDYEQYFGPGTRLTVT.

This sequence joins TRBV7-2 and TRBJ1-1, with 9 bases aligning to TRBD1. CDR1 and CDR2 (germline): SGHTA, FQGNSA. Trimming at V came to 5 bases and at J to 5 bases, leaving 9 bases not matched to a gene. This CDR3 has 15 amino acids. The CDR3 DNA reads TGTGCCAGCAGCGGACGGACAGGGGTGTGGACTGAAGCTTTCTTT. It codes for CASSGRTGVWTEAFF.

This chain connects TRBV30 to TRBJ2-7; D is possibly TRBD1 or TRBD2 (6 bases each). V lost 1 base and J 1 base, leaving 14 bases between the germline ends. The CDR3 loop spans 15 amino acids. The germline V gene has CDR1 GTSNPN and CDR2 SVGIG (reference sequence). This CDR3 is CAWSEIGGISYEQYF. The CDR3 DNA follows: TGTGCCTGGAGTGAAATAGGGGGGATTTCCTACGAGCAGTACTTC.

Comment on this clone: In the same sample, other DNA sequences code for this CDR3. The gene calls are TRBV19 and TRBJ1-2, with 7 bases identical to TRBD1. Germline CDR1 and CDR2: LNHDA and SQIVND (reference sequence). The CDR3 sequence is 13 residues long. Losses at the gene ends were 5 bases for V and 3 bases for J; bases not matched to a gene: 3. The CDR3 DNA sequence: TGTGCCAGTAGTGAGGGGGCTGACTATGGCTACACCTTC. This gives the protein CASSEGADYGYTF. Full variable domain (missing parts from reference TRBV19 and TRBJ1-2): DGGITQSPKYLFRKEGQNVTLSCEQNLNHDAMYWYRQDPGQGLRLIYYSQIVNDFQKGDIAEGYSVSREKKESFPLTVTSAQKNPTAFYLCASSEGADYGYTFGSGTRLTVV.

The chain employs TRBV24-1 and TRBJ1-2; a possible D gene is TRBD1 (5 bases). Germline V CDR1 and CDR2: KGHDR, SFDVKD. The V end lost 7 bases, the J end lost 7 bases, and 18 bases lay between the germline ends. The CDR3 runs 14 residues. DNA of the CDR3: TGTGCCACCAGCCCCGGTGGAGGGGCTGTTGGCTACACCTTC. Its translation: CATSPGGGAVGYTF.

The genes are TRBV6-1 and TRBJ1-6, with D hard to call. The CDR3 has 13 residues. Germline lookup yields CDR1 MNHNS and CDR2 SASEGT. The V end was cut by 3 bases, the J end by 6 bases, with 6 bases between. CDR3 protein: CASSETVNSPLHF. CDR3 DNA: TGTGCCAGCAGTGAGACCGTTAATTCACCCCTCCACTTT.

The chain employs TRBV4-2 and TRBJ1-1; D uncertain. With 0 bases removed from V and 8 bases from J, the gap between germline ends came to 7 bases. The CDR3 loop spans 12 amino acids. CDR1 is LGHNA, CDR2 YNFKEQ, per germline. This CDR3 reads CASSQEGREAFF. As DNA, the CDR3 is TGTGCCAGCAGCCAAGAGGGCAGAGAAGCTTTCTTT.

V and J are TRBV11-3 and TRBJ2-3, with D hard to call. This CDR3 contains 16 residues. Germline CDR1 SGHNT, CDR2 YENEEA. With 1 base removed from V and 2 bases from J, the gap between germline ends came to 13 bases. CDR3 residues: CASSLGSGRYTDTQYF. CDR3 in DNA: TGTGCCAGCAGCTTAGGCTCTGGACGGTACACAGATACGCAGTATTTT.

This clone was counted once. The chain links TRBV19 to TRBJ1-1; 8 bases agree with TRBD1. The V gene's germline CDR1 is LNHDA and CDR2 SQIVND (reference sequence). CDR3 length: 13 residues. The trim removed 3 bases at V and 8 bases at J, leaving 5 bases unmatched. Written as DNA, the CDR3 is TGTGCCAGTAGTATTGGACAGGGACTAGAAGCTTTCTTT. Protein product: CASSIGQGLEAFF.

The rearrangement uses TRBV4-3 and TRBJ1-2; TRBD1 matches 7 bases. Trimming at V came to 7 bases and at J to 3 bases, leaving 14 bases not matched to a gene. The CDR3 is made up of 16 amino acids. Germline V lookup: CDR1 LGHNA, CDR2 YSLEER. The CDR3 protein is CASNLQFQGGDYGYTF. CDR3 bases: TGCGCCAGCAACCTACAATTTCAGGGGGGAGACTATGGCTACACCTTC.